The following is a T cell receptor (beta chain) sequence with its context. The antigen is undetermined. The sample originates from a study of OX40 agonist ivuxolimab in advanced cancers. Study at large: Those enrolled were roughly 80% male, with a mean age of around 57 years and ages from about 20 to 79.

Patients were ineligible given autoimmune disease history or systemic immunosuppression. Study results and limitations: Expanded clones were, on average, more numerous in CD8+ T cells than in CD4+.

The data were produced by immunoSEQ multiplex PCR, yet TCRdb's version contains in-frame clones alone and is incomplete. The sample carries about 45,000 clones, around 84% recorded once. The receptor was isolated from an adult with an advanced solid tumor such as melanoma, head and neck, liver or kidney cancer. Sequenced material: CD4+ or CD8+ T cells sorted from blood, taken in a trial of the OX40 agonist ivuxolimab.

DNA for the CDR3: TGTGCCAGCAGCTTGGTCAGGGAAAGGGGCTACACCTTC. It encodes CASSLVRERGYTF. This chain joins TRBV7-1 and TRBJ1-2; D possibly corresponds to TRBD1 (5 bases). TRBV7-1 is an open reading frame whose function is uncertain. The V gene lost 4 bases and the J gene lost 8 bases, with 14 bases spanning the gap. CDR3 length: 13 residues.